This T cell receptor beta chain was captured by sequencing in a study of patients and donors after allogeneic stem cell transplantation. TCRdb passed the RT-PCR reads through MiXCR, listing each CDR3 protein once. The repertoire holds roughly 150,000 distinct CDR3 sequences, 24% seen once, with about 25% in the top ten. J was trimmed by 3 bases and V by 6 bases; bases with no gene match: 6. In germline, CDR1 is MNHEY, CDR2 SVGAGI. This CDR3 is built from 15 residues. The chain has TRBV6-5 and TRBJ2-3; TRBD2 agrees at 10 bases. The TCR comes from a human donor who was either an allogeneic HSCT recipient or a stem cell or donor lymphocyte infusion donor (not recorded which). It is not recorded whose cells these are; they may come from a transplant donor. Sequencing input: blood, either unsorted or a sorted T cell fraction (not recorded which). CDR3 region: CASSVGLAPTDTQYF. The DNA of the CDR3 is TGTGCCAGCAGCGTGGGACTAGCGCCTACAGATACGCAGTATTTT.